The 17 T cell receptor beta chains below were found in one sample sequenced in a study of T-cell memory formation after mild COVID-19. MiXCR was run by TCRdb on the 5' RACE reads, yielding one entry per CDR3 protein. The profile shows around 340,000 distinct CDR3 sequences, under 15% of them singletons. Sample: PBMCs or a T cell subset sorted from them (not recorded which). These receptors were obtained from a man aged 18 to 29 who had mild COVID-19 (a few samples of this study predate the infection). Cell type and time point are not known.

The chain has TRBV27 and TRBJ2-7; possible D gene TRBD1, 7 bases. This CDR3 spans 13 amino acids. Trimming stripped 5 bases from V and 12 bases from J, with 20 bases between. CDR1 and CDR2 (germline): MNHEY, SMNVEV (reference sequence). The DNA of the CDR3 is TGTGCCAGCAGTCACCACCTGGAGGGGGCGCGGTACGTC. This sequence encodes CASSHHLEGARYV.

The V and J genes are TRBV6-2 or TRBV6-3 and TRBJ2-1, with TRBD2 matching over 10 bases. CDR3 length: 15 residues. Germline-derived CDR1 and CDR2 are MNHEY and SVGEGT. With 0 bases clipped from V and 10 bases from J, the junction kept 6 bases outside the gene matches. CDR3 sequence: CASSYSLAGVGEQFF. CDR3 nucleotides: TGTGCCAGCAGTTACTCTCTAGCGGGGGTGGGGGAGCAGTTCTTC.

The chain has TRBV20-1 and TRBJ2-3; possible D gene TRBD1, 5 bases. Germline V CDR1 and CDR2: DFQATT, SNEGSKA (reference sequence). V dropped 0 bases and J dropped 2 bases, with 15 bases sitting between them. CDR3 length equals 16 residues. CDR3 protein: CSARDAPRGFTDTQYF. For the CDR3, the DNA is TGCAGTGCTAGAGATGCGCCTAGGGGCTTCACAGATACGCAGTATTTT.

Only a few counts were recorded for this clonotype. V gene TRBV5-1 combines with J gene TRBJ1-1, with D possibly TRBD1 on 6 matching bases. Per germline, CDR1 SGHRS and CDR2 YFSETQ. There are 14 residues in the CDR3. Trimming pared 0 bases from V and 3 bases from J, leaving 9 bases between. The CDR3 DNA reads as TGCGCCAGCAGCTTGGAGGACAGATACACTGAAGCTTTCTTT. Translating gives CASSLEDRYTEAFF. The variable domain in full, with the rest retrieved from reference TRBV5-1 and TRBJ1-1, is KAGVTQTPRYLIKTRGQQVTLSCSPISGHRSVSWYQQTPGQGLQFLFEYFSETQRNKGNFPGRFSGRQFSNSRSEMNVSTLELGDSALYLCASSLEDRYTEAFFGQGTRLTVV.

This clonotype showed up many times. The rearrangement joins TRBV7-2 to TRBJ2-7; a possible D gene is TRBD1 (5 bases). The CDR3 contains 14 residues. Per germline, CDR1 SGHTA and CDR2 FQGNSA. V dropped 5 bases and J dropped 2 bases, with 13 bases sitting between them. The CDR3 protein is CASSPIGAPYEQYF. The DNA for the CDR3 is TGTGCCAGCAGCCCCATAGGGGCACCCTACGAGCAGTACTTC.

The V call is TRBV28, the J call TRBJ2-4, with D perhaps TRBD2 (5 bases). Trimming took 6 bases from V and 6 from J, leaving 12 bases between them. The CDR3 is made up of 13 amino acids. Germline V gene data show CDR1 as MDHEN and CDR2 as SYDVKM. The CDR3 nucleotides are TGTGCCAGCAGCCCTCTCACTAGAAACATTCAGTACTTC. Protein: CASSPLTRNIQYF. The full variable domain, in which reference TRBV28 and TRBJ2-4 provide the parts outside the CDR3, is DVKVTQSSRYLVKRTGEKVFLECVQDMDHENMFWYRQDPGLGLRLIYFSYDVKMKEKGDIPEGYSVSREKKERFSLILESASTNQTSMYLCASSPLTRNIQYFGAGTRLSVL.

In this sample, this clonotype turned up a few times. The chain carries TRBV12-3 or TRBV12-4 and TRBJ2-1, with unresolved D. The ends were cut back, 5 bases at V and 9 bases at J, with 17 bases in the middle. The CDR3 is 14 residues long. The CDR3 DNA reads TGTGCCAGCAGTCCGACGACGAGCCCAACTGAGCAGTTCTTC. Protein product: CASSPTTSPTEQFF.

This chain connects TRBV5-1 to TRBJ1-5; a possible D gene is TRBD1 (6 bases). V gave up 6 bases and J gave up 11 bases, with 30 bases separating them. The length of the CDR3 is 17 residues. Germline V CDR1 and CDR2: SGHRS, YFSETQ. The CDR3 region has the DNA TGCGCCAGCACCCCCCCGGTGGGGAAAAGGGGGTTTGGGGCCCAGCATTTT. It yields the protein CASTPPVGKRGFGAQHF. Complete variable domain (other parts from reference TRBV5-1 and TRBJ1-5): KAGVTQTPRYLIKTRGQQVTLSCSPISGHRSVSWYQQTPGQGLQFLFEYFSETQRNKGNFPGRFSGRQFSNSRSEMNVSTLELGDSALYLCASTPPVGKRGFGAQHFGDGTRLSIL.

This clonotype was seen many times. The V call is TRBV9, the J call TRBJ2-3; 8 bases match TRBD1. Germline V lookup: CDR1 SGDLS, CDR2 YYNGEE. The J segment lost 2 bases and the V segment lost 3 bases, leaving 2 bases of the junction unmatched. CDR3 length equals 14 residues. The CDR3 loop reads CASSGGQVTDTQYF. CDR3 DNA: TGTGCCAGCAGCGGGGGACAGGTCACAGATACGCAGTATTTT.

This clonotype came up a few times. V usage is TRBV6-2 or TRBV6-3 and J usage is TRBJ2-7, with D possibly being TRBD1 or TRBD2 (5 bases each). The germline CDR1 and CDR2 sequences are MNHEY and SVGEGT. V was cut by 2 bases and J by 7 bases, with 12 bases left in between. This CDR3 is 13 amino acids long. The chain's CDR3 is CASSYGQGDEQYF. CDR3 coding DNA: TGTGCCAGCAGTTACGGCCAGGGAGATGAGCAGTACTTC.

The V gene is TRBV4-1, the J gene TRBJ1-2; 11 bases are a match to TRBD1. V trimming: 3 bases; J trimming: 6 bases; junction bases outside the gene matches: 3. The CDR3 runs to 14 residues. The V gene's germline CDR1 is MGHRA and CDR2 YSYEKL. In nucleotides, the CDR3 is TGCGCCAGCAGCCAGCCGGACAGGGGGCATGGCTACACCTTC. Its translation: CASSQPDRGHGYTF.

The chain's CDR3 is CASTPQGSNEKLFF. The CDR3 DNA reads TGTGCCAGCACTCCACAGGGGTCGAATGAAAAACTGTTTTTT. V and J are TRBV6-2 or TRBV6-3 and TRBJ1-4; 7 bases line up with TRBD1. This CDR3 comprises 14 residues. Per germline, CDR1 MNHEY and CDR2 SVGEGT. With V trimmed by 7 bases and J by 5 bases, 7 bases remained unmatched.

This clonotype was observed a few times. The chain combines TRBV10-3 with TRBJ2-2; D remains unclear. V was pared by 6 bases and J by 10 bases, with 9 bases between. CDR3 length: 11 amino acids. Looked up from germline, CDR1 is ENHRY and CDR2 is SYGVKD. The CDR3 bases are TGTGCCATCAGGGACGTGGCGGAGCTGTTTTTT. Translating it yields CAIRDVAELFF.

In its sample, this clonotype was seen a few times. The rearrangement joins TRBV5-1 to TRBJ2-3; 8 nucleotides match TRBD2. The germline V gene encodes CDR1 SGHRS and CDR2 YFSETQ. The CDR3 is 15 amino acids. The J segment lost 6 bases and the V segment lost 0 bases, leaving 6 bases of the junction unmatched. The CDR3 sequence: CASSLDLLAADTQYF. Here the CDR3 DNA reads TGCGCCAGCAGCTTGGATCTACTAGCGGCGGATACGCAGTATTTT.

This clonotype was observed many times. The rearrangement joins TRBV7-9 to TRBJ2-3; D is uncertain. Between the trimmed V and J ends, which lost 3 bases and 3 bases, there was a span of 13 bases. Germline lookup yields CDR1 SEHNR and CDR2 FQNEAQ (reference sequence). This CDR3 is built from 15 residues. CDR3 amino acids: CASSFSRIGTDTQYF. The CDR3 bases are TGTGCCAGCAGCTTCTCCCGAATCGGGACAGATACGCAGTATTTT.

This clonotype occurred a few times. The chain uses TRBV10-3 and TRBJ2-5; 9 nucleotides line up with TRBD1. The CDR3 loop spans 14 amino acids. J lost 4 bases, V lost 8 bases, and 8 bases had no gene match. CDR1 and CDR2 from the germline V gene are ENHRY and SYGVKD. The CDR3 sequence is CAIRDRENGETQYF. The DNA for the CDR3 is TGTGCCATCCGGGACAGGGAAAATGGAGAGACCCAGTACTTC.

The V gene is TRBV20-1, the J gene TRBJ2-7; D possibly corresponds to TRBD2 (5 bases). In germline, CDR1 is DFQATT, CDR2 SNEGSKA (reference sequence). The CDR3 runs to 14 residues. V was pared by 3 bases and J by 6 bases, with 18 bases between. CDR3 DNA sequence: TGCAGTGCTAGCCCCGCCGGGTGGAGGTTCGAGCAGTACTTC. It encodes CSASPAGWRFEQYF.